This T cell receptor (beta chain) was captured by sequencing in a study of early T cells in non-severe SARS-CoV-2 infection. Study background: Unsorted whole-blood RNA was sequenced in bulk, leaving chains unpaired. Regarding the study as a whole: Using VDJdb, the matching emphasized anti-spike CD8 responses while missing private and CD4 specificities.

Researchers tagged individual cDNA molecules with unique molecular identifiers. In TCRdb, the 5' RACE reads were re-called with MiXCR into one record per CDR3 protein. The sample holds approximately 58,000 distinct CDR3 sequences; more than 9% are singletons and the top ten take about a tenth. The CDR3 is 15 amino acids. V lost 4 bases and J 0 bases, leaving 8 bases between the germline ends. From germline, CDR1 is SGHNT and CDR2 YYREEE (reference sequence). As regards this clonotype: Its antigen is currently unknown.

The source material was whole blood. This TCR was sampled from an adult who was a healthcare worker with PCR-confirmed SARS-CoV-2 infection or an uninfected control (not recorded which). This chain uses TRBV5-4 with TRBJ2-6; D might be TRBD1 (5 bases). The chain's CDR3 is CASSRTGSGANVLTF. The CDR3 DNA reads TGTGCCAGCAGCCGAACAGGCTCTGGGGCCAACGTCCTGACTTTC.